A single count supports the clone carrying this TCR beta chain. This record belongs to a study of blood T cells in healthy people across ages. For the second PCR, which ran for 7 to 11 cycles, a sample-barcoded 5' primer and a J-beta primer mix were used. TCRdb re-called the 5' RACE reads with MiXCR, one entry per CDR3 protein. Of roughly 1.7 million distinct CDR3 sequences in the sample, roughly 32% were seen once. Trimming removed 9 bases from V and 4 bases from J; junction bases left unmatched: 11. The CDR3 consists of 15 residues. Per the germline V gene, CDR1 is KGHSH and CDR2 is LQKENI. This sequence originates from a woman aged 30 to 39 in good health. The chain has TRBV18 and TRBJ2-5; TRBD1 matches 10 bases. The sequencing input was blood. The CDR3 loop is CASTPGTGVIETQYF. CDR3 DNA sequence: TGTGCCAGTACTCCCGGGACAGGGGTGATAGAGACCCAGTACTTC.